This TCR beta chain was identified in a study of blood T cell repertoires in COVID-19. The CDR3 is 16 residues long. The V and J ends lost 0 bases and 0 bases respectively, with 11 bases between them. Looked up from germline, CDR1 is MGHRA and CDR2 is YSYEKL. Under the authors' procedure: Reference gene primer amplification in the assay estimated nucleated cell counts. Data came from immunoSEQ multiplex PCR; TCRdb stores just in-frame clones and leaves some out. V and J calls and clone size are copied from that table; D and trimming were computed from the DNA. The sample includes about 74,000 clones, 84% of them seen just once.

V and J are TRBV4-1 and TRBJ1-2; D remains ambiguous. The TCR sequence derives from a man in his 70s with acute or convalescent COVID-19. The sequencing input was peripheral blood. CDR3 amino acids: CASSQEVEGTNYGYTF. The CDR3 DNA follows: TGCGCCAGCAGCCAAGAGGTGGAGGGAACTAACTATGGCTACACCTTC.